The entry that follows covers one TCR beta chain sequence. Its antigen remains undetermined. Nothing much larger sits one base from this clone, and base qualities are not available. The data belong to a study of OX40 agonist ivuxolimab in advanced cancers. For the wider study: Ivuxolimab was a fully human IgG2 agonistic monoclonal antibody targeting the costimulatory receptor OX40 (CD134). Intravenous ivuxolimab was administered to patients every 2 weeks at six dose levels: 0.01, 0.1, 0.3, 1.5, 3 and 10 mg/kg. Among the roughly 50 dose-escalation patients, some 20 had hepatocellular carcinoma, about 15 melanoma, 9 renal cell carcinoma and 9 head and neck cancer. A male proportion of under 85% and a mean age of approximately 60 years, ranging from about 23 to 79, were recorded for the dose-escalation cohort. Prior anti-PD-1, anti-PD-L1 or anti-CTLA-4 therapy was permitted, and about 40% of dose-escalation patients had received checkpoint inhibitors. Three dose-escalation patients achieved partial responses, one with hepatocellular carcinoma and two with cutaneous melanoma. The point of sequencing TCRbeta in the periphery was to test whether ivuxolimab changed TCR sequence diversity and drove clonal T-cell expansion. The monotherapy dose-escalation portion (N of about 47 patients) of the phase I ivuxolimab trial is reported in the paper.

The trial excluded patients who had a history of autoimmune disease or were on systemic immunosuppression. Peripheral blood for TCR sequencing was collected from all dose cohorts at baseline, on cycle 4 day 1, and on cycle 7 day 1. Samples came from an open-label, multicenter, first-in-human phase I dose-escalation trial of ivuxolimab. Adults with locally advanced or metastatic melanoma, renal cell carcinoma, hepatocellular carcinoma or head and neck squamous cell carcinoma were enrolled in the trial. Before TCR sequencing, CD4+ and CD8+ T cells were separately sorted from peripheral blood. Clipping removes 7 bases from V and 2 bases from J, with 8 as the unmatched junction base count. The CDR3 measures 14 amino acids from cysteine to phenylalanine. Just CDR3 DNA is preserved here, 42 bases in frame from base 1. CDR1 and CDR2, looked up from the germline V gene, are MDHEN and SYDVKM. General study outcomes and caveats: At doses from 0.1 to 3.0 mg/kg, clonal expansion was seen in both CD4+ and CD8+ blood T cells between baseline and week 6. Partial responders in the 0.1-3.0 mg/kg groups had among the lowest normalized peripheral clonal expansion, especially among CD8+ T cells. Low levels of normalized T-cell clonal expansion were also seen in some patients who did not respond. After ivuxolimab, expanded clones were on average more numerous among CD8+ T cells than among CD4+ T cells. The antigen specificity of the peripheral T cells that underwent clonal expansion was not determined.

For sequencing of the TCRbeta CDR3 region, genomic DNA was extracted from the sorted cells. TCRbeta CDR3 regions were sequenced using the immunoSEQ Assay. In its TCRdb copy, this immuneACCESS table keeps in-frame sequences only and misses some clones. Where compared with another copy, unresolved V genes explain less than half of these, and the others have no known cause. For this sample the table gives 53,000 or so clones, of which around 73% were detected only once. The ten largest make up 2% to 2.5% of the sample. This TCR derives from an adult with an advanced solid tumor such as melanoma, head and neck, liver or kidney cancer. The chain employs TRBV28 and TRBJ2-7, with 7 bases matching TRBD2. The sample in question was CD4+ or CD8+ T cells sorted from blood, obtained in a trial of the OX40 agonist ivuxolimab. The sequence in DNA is TGTGCCAGCACTGCGGGAGACCAACCCTACGAGCAGTACTTC. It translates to CASTAGDQPYEQYF.